The 31 T cell receptor beta chains reported below all come from one sample, sequenced in a study of blood T cells in healthy people across ages. Primers used in a second PCR of about 6 to 11 cycles were a sample-barcoded 5' primer and a J-beta primer mix. In TCRdb, the 5' RACE reads were re-called with MiXCR into one record per CDR3 protein. The sample carries some 1.5 million distinct CDR3 sequences, about 28% recorded once. The sample taken for sequencing was blood. These receptors all come from a woman aged 25-40 years in good health.

The chain is built from TRBV20-1 and TRBJ2-1; 7 nucleotides line up with TRBD2. The junction had 5 bases not matched to a gene; V was cut back by 0 bases and J by 0 bases. In germline, CDR1 is DFQATT, CDR2 SNEGSKA (reference sequence). The CDR3 runs to 16 residues. This CDR3 reads CSAREEAGRSYNEQFF. The CDR3 DNA reads TGCAGTGCTAGAGAAGAAGCGGGGCGCTCCTACAATGAGCAGTTCTTC.

A word on this clonotype: At one of its ends the junction is not consistent with the germline gene, which may arise from a read error. The CDR3 region is CTSSLTRDSNYGYTF. CDR3 nucleotide sequence: TGTACCAGCAGCTTAACCCGGGACAGTAACTATGGCTACACCTTC. The rearrangement uses TRBV7-9 and TRBJ1-2, with 7 bases lining up with TRBD1. The CDR3 is made up of 15 amino acids. Germline V gene lookup returns CDR1 SEHNR and CDR2 FQNEAQ (reference sequence).

The sample holds a few counts of this clonotype. This sequence joins TRBV18 and TRBJ1-5, with D maybe TRBD1 (6 bases). Trimming pared 6 bases from V and 0 bases from J, leaving 15 bases between. This CDR3 has 16 amino acids. Germline V CDR1 and CDR2: KGHSH, LQKENI. DNA for the CDR3: TGTGCCAGCTCCTCGCGGGGGCGGAATAGCAATCAGCCCCAGCATTTT. This codes for CASSSRGRNSNQPQHF. Variable domain in full (rest from reference TRBV18 and TRBJ1-5): NAGVMQNPRHLVRRRGQEARLRCSPMKGHSHVYWYRQLPEEGLKFMVYLQKENIIDESGMPKERFSAEFPKEGPSILRIQQVVRGDSAAYFCASSSRGRNSNQPQHFGDGTRLSIL.

This clonotype was seen at least ten times. J is TRBJ2-3 and V is TRBV9, with D unresolved. Per the germline V gene, CDR1 is SGDLS and CDR2 is YYNGEE. Trimming took 4 bases from V and 4 from J, leaving 13 bases between them. There are 14 residues in the CDR3. The CDR3 DNA sequence: TGTGCCAGCAGCCCCCTGTTCGGAGCAGATACGCAGTATTTT. Translated: CASSPLFGADTQYF.

A note on this clonotype: A much more abundant neighbour one base away suggests this may be a read error. The V call is TRBV7-6, the J call TRBJ2-1; no firm D call. Germline CDR1 and CDR2: SGHVS and FNYEAQ. This CDR3 is 12 amino acids long. CDR3 sequence (DNA): TGTGCCAGCAGCTTCAACTACAGTGAGCAGTTCTTC. Translation: CASSFNYSEQFF.

A few counts support this clonotype. V is TRBV2 and J is TRBJ2-3, with TRBD2 as a possible D gene (6 bases). Germline V gene data show CDR1 as SNHLY and CDR2 as FYNNEI. V was shortened by 6 bases and J by 1 base, with 17 bases between the two germline ends. This CDR3 contains 16 residues. This CDR3 reads CASRDPGTPGTDTQYF. The CDR3 region has the DNA TGTGCCAGCAGGGACCCCGGGACTCCTGGCACAGATACGCAGTATTTT. Supplemented by reference TRBV2 and TRBJ2-3, the full variable domain reads EPEVTQTPSHQVTQMGQEVILRCVPISNHLYFYWYRQILGQKVEFLVSFYNNEISEKSEIFDDQFSVERPDGSNFTLKIRSTKLEDSAMYFCASRDPGTPGTDTQYFGPGTRLTVL.

This clonotype was picked up many times. The chain joins TRBV29-1 to TRBJ2-7; D is unresolved. Trimming cost V 3 bases and J 5 bases, with 11 bases left between them. Germline CDR1 reads SQVTM; CDR2 reads ANQGSEA. This CDR3 contains 12 residues. The CDR3 reads CSVDHATDEQYF. In DNA form, the CDR3 reads TGCAGCGTTGATCATGCCACAGACGAGCAGTACTTC.

This clonotype was observed many times. The chain combines TRBV29-1 with TRBJ2-7; TRBD1 aligns across 10 bases. Germline-derived CDR1 and CDR2 are SQVTM and ANQGSEA. The CDR3 is 15 amino acids. Trimming cost V 5 bases and J 2 bases; bases outside gene matches: 9. The CDR3 nucleotides are TGCAGCGTTCTTAGAGGGACAGGGGCGGCCTACGAGCAGTACTTC. This encodes CSVLRGTGAAYEQYF.

J is TRBJ2-1 and V is TRBV12-3 or TRBV12-4, with D possibly being TRBD2 (5 bases). The length of the CDR3 is 14 residues. The germline V and J ends were trimmed by 8 bases and 4 bases, with 15 bases remaining between them. CDR3 coding DNA: TGTGCCAGCGGAGAGGGTAGCGAGTACAATGAGCAGTTCTTC. This encodes CASGEGSEYNEQFF.

This clonotype appeared many times. Relative to the germline gene, one junction end is altered; a read error may explain this. The chain carries TRBV5-1 and TRBJ2-7, with 7 bases that match TRBD1. The CDR3 is 15 residues long. Germline V gene sequence: CDR1 SGHRS, CDR2 YFSETQ. CDR3 in amino acids: CASSLGPGGSYEQYF. DNA for the CDR3: TGTGCCAGCAGCTTAGGGCCAGGGGGCTCCTACGAGCAGTACTTC.

The CDR3 DNA reads TGCGCCAGCAGCTTCACAGGGTCCCCTAATCAGCCCCAGCATTTT. It is translated as CASSFTGSPNQPQHF. The genes are TRBV5-1 and TRBJ1-5, with D possibly TRBD1 on 6 matching bases. Germline V gene lookup returns CDR1 SGHRS and CDR2 YFSETQ. V dropped 2 bases and J dropped 4 bases, with 13 bases sitting between them. CDR3 size: 15 residues.

On this clonotype itself: Mismatch with germline at one junction end may stem from a read error. The genes are TRBV12-3 or TRBV12-4 and TRBJ2-4, with 8 positions matching TRBD1. The CDR3 length is 16 residues. This CDR3 is CACSPDRGGTKNIQYF. The CDR3 DNA reads TGTGCCTGCAGTCCAGACAGGGGAGGAACCAAAAACATTCAGTACTTC.

As concerns this clonotype: This likely comes from a read error, as the CDR3 has no conserved phenylalanine or tryptophan at its end. The gene calls are TRBV11-2 and TRBJ2-5; D call uncertain. Looked up from germline, CDR1 is SGHAT and CDR2 is FQNNGV. V lost 5 bases and J lost 2, with 9 bases in between. The length of the CDR3 is 13 residues. In nucleotides, the CDR3 is TGTGCCAGCAGCAGTGGGCCGCAAGAGACCCAGTACTAC. Protein: CASSSGPQETQYY.

This clonotype was counted ten times or more. The CDR3 nucleotides read TGTGCCATCAGGGCTAGCGGGAGGAATCAGCAGTACTTC. It specifies CAIRASGRNQQYF. V is TRBV10-3 and J is TRBJ2-7; 11 nucleotides align to TRBD2. The germline gives CDR1 ENHRY, CDR2 SYGVKD. CDR3 length: 13 residues. The trim removed 6 bases at V and 8 bases at J, leaving 6 bases unmatched.

The V gene is TRBV12-3 or TRBV12-4, the J gene TRBJ2-1, with a weak D call TRBD1 (6 bases). CDR3 size: 12 residues. V lost 5 bases and J lost 9, with 11 bases in between. CDR3 DNA: TGTGCCAGCAGTCCTGGACAGCTTGAGCAGTTCTTC. This encodes CASSPGQLEQFF.

This sequence joins TRBV11-2 and TRBJ2-4; D is possibly TRBD1 (6 bases). With 5 bases removed from V and 2 bases from J, the gap between germline ends came to 16 bases. Germline values: CDR1 SGHAT, CDR2 FQNNGV. The CDR3 spans 16 residues. The DNA of the CDR3 is TGTGCCAGCAGCGCAACCTGGGGGCTATCCAAAAACATTCAGTACTTC. Its protein product is CASSATWGLSKNIQYF. The full variable domain, with the rest looked up from reference TRBV11-2 and TRBJ2-4, is EAGVAQSPRYKIIEKRQSVAFWCNPISGHATLYWYQQILGQGPKLLIQFQNNGVVDDSQLPKDRFSAERLKGVDSTLKIQPAKLEDSAVYLCASSATWGLSKNIQYFGAGTRLSVL.

V usage is TRBV20-1 and J usage is TRBJ2-1; 7 bases are shared with TRBD2. This CDR3 is 14 amino acids long. The trim removed 2 bases at V and 3 bases at J, leaving 4 bases unmatched. Germline CDR1 is DFQATT and CDR2 is SNEGSKA (reference sequence). This CDR3 is CSARRAGFYNEQFF. DNA of the CDR3: TGCAGTGCTAGACGAGCGGGGTTCTACAATGAGCAGTTCTTC.

This chain joins TRBV29-1 and TRBJ1-1, with unresolved D. CDR1 SQVTM and CDR2 ANQGSEA come from the germline V gene. This CDR3 spans 11 amino acids. The V end was cut by 1 base, the J end by 7 bases, with 7 bases between. The CDR3: CSVEGEGEAFF. CDR3 sequence (DNA): TGCAGCGTTGAAGGCGAAGGTGAAGCTTTCTTT.

The chain uses TRBV27 and TRBJ2-7, with TRBD1 matching 7 bases. The trim removed 5 bases at V and 1 base at J, leaving 11 bases unmatched. This CDR3 has 16 amino acids. Germline V gene sequence: CDR1 MNHEY, CDR2 SMNVEV (reference sequence). CDR3 amino acids: CASSTSPTGFSYEQYF. CDR3 DNA: TGTGCCAGCAGTACGTCACCGACAGGGTTTTCCTACGAGCAGTACTTC.

About this clonotype: This may be a read error: a much more frequent sequence differs by one nucleotide. The conserved final phenylalanine or tryptophan is absent from the CDR3, which likely points to a read error. V usage is TRBV7-2 and J usage is TRBJ2-7; D ambiguous. Germline CDR1 SGHTA, CDR2 FQGNSA. This CDR3 contains 14 residues. The V end was cut by 4 bases, the J end by 1 base, with 11 bases between. This CDR3 is CASSWTSGSYEQYI. The CDR3 DNA reads as TGTGCCAGCAGCTGGACCTCAGGTTCCTACGAGCAGTACATC.

This clonotype was counted only a few times. A junction end diverges from the germline sequence, so it may reflect a read error. The CDR3 protein is CASKGASGRGPDKQYF. CDR3 in DNA: TGTGCCAGCAAGGGGGCTAGCGGGAGGGGCCCAGATAAGCAGTATTTT. The J gene is TRBJ2-3, the V gene TRBV27; TRBD2 agrees at 12 bases. CDR1 and CDR2 from the germline V gene are MNHEY and SMNVEV (reference sequence). The CDR3 has 16 amino acids.

V usage is TRBV30 and J usage is TRBJ2-1; 7 nucleotides match TRBD2. Germline V lookup: CDR1 GTSNPN, CDR2 SVGIG (reference sequence). V was pared by 1 base and J by 8 bases, with 5 bases of the junction left unmatched. The CDR3 contains 13 residues. The CDR3 spells CAWSGGRGHEQFF. CDR3 bases: TGTGCCTGGAGTGGCGGGAGAGGTCATGAGCAGTTCTTC.

The V gene is TRBV10-3, the J gene TRBJ1-5; D call uncertain. The CDR3 has 18 residues. The germline V and J ends were trimmed by 0 bases and 0 bases, with 15 bases remaining between them. CDR1 is ENHRY, CDR2 SYGVKD, per germline. The CDR3 spells CAISESLSMRDSNQPQHF. The CDR3 coding sequence is TGTGCCATCAGTGAGTCCCTATCGATGCGAGATAGCAATCAGCCCCAGCATTTT.

In its sample, this clonotype was seen a few times. This chain connects TRBV28 to TRBJ2-3; D remains ambiguous. Between the trimmed V and J ends, which lost 0 bases and 2 bases, there was a span of 9 bases. Germline V gene data show CDR1 as MDHEN and CDR2 as SYDVKM. The CDR3 is 15 amino acids. The CDR3: CASSLWGRATDTQYF. The CDR3 DNA sequence: TGTGCCAGCAGTTTATGGGGTAGGGCCACAGATACGCAGTATTTT. The complete variable domain, with remaining parts taken from reference TRBV28 and TRBJ2-3, reads DVKVTQSSRYLVKRTGEKVFLECVQDMDHENMFWYRQDPGLGLRLIYFSYDVKMKEKGDIPEGYSVSREKKERFSLILESASTNQTSMYLCASSLWGRATDTQYFGPGTRLTVL.

This clonotype has a handful of counts. The chain uses TRBV29-1 and TRBJ1-1; 11 bases match TRBD1. The V gene's germline CDR1 is SQVTM and CDR2 ANQGSEA. Trimming removed 8 bases from V and 0 bases from J; junction bases left unmatched: 11. This CDR3 is 16 amino acids long. As DNA, the CDR3 is TGCAGCTTTTCCGGGACAGGGGGAAACATGAACACTGAAGCTTTCTTT. It encodes CSFSGTGGNMNTEAFF.

This clonotype has a handful of counts. The chain recombines TRBV20-1 with TRBJ2-1, with D possibly called TRBD1 or TRBD2 (6 bases each). The CDR3 has 14 amino acids. Trimming took 6 bases from V and 7 from J, leaving 19 bases between them. Per the germline V gene, CDR1 is DFQATT and CDR2 is SNEGSKA (reference sequence). CDR3 protein: CSAALGGRLNEQFF. CDR3 coding DNA: TGCAGTGCCGCCTTGGGGGGCCGGTTGAATGAGCAGTTCTTC.

Points on this clonotype: Since a much larger clone is just one base distant, this may be a read error. The rearrangement links TRBV12-3 or TRBV12-4 to TRBJ2-5, with D perhaps TRBD2 (5 bases). This CDR3 has 14 amino acids. The CDR3 spells CTSRPLGFKETQYF. Here the CDR3 DNA reads TGTACCAGCAGGCCACTAGGGTTCAAAGAGACCCAGTACTTC.

The rearrangement joins TRBV20-1 to TRBJ2-5; TRBD1 matches 7 bases. With V trimmed by 5 bases and J by 1 base, 10 bases remained unmatched. This CDR3 has 15 amino acids. CDR1 DFQATT and CDR2 SNEGSKA come from the germline V gene (reference sequence). CDR3 DNA sequence: TGCAGTGCTCCGGGACAGAACCTCGCCCAAGAGACCCAGTACTTC. It encodes CSAPGQNLAQETQYF.

As regards this clonotype: A junction boundary mismatches the germline segment, possibly from a read error. J is TRBJ2-3 and V is TRBV12-3 or TRBV12-4, with D maybe TRBD2 (5 bases). The CDR3 has 16 amino acids. CDR3 in DNA: TGTGCCAGCAGTTTGTCGTTGGGAGTAAGCACAGATGCGCAGTATTTT. It is translated as CASSLSLGVSTDAQYF.

The rearrangement links TRBV5-1 to TRBJ1-6; weak D call: TRBD1 (5 bases). The V gene's germline CDR1 is SGHRS and CDR2 YFSETQ. This CDR3 spans 13 amino acids. With 5 bases removed from V and 7 bases from J, the gap between germline ends came to 10 bases. This CDR3 reads CASREWGNSPLHF. In nucleotides, the CDR3 is TGCGCCAGCAGGGAATGGGGCAATTCACCCCTCCACTTT. The whole variable domain, remainder taken from reference TRBV5-1 and TRBJ1-6, is KAGVTQTPRYLIKTRGQQVTLSCSPISGHRSVSWYQQTPGQGLQFLFEYFSETQRNKGNFPGRFSGRQFSNSRSEMNVSTLELGDSALYLCASREWGNSPLHFGNGTRLTVT.

This clonotype was seen a few times. J is TRBJ2-7 and V is TRBV2; possible D gene TRBD2, 6 bases. The V end was cut by 7 bases, the J end by 3 bases, with 25 bases between. Germline V gene sequence: CDR1 SNHLY, CDR2 FYNNEI. This CDR3 contains 17 residues. The CDR3 sequence: CASIRQRPGLMIYEQYF. Here the CDR3 DNA reads TGTGCCAGCATACGCCAGCGGCCGGGACTCATGATCTACGAGCAGTACTTC.